These 23 T cell receptor beta chains originate from one sample sequenced in a study of T-cell reconstitution after alpha-beta-depleted transplantation in children. The authors prepared the TCRbeta library with unique molecular identifiers. Via MiXCR, TCRdb re-called the PCR reads, giving one row per CDR3 protein. The sample holds some 830,000 distinct CDR3 sequences, 15% to 20% seen once. This specimen was PBMCs, mostly from graft donor cells, taken 360 days after TCRalphabeta/CD19-depleted stem cell transplant. Receptors were obtained from a male patient younger than 18 who had a stem cell transplant for acute lymphoblastic leukemia, so the T cells may come from the graft donor.

The V call is TRBV7-9, the J call TRBJ2-7; D gene unclear. The CDR3 spans 12 residues. CDR1 and CDR2 (germline): SEHNR, FQNEAQ (reference sequence). V was shortened by 6 bases and J by 0 bases, with 6 bases between the two germline ends. The CDR3 region is CASRAVSYEQYF. The CDR3 region has the DNA TGTGCCAGCAGGGCGGTCTCCTACGAGCAGTACTTC.

The table lists this clonotype with many counts. This sequence joins TRBV29-1 and TRBJ2-6; D gene ambiguous. The CDR3 spans 11 residues. From germline, CDR1 is SQVTM and CDR2 ANQGSEA. The germline V and J ends were trimmed by 7 bases and 5 bases, with 6 bases remaining between them. CDR3 region: CSGLRANVLTF. CDR3 in DNA: TGCAGCGGTCTTAGGGCCAACGTCCTGACTTTC.

The chain joins TRBV12-3 or TRBV12-4 to TRBJ2-7; weak D call: TRBD1 (6 bases). V gave up 5 bases and J gave up 4 bases, with 18 bases separating them. The CDR3 loop spans 15 amino acids. The CDR3 nucleotides read TGTGCCAGCAGTCTTAGGCGGGTCAGGGGATACGAGCAGTACTTC. Translated: CASSLRRVRGYEQYF.

Only a few counts were recorded for this clonotype. CDR3 in DNA: TGTGCCAGCCGGGGAGGGGCCAATCAGCCCCAGCATTTT. Protein: CASRGGANQPQHF. The V and J genes are TRBV27 and TRBJ1-5, with D possibly TRBD1 on 5 matching bases. V dropped 8 bases and J dropped 3 bases, with 11 bases sitting between them. CDR3 length: 13 amino acids. Germline CDR1 is MNHEY and CDR2 is SMNVEV (reference sequence).

The table lists this clonotype with a few counts. The DNA for the CDR3 is TGTGCCAGCAGCCCCCACGGGGGTGAGGAGACCCAGTACTTC. Protein product: CASSPHGGEETQYF. The chain combines TRBV21-1 with TRBJ2-5; the table's D call of TRBD1 was not tested on the DNA. TRBV21-1 is a pseudogene locus. The CDR3 runs 14 residues.

V gene TRBV29-1 combines with J gene TRBJ2-2, with a possible D match to TRBD1 (6 bases). CDR1 is SQVTM, CDR2 ANQGSEA, per germline. Trimming removed 4 bases at V and 0 bases at J, with 9 bases between. This CDR3 is built from 14 residues. CDR3 residues: CSVGGLPNTGELFF. DNA of the CDR3: TGCAGCGTTGGGGGGCTACCGAACACCGGGGAGCTGTTTTTT.

This clonotype has a count of ten or more. The rearrangement joins TRBV7-8 to TRBJ2-5; no firm D call. The V end lost 5 bases, the J end lost 13 bases, and 17 bases lay between the germline ends. The CDR3 consists of 12 residues. The V gene's germline CDR1 is SGHVS and CDR2 FQNEAQ. The CDR3 is CASSPYTRATYF. CDR3 sequence (DNA): TGTGCCAGCAGCCCTTATACTCGGGCGACGTACTTC.

In its sample, this clonotype was seen a few times. V usage is TRBV7-7 and J usage is TRBJ2-2; D is uncertain. The CDR3 runs 15 residues. The germline V and J ends were trimmed by 2 bases and 4 bases, with 11 bases remaining between them. The germline V gene has CDR1 SSHAT and CDR2 FNYEAQ (reference sequence). In nucleotides, the CDR3 is TGTGCCAGCAGCTTATTGGGCTCCGGCACCGGGGAGCTGTTTTTT. It specifies CASSLLGSGTGELFF.

The V call is TRBV27, the J call TRBJ2-7; D remains ambiguous. V gave up 2 bases and J gave up 2 bases, with 13 bases separating them. Germline loops: CDR1 MNHEY, CDR2 SMNVEV (reference sequence). This CDR3 is 15 amino acids long. CDR3 sequence (DNA): TGTGCCAGCAGTTTAATTCCGGACCCTACCTACGAGCAGTACTTC. Protein product: CASSLIPDPTYEQYF.

The genes are TRBV6-1 and TRBJ2-1; no definite D call. V shed 5 bases and J shed 10 bases, with 18 bases lying between them. CDR3 length: 14 residues. Germline V gene data show CDR1 as MNHNS and CDR2 as SASEGT. The CDR3 sequence: CASSPNDPYSEQFF. The CDR3 coding sequence is TGTGCCAGCAGTCCCAACGACCCCTACAGCGAGCAGTTCTTC.

Many counts were recorded for this clonotype. V and J are TRBV20-1 and TRBJ2-2; 7 nucleotides align to TRBD2. CDR3 length: 15 residues. Per germline, CDR1 DFQATT and CDR2 SNEGSKA (reference sequence). The J segment lost 4 bases and the V segment lost 2 bases, leaving 7 bases of the junction unmatched. CDR3: CSARSSGGGTGELFF. CDR3 nucleotide sequence: TGCAGTGCTAGATCTAGCGGAGGCGGCACCGGGGAGCTGTTTTTT.

This chain joins TRBV5-1 and TRBJ1-1; D is undetermined. Between the trimmed V and J ends, which lost 4 bases and 6 bases, there was a span of 16 bases. CDR3 length equals 14 residues. Germline CDR1 reads SGHRS; CDR2 reads YFSETQ. The DNA of the CDR3 is TGCGCCAGCAGCCCCCGGGGTGAGTGGGCTGAAGCTTTCTTT. Translating it yields CASSPRGEWAEAFF.

V gene TRBV12-3 or TRBV12-4 combines with J gene TRBJ2-7, with a possible D match to TRBD2 (5 bases). Trimming took 6 bases from V and 3 from J, leaving 18 bases between them. The CDR3 has 15 residues. The DNA for the CDR3 is TGTGCCAGCAGCCAAGAGGGCACCTTTCACTACGAGCAGTACTTC. Translated: CASSQEGTFHYEQYF.

The chain employs TRBV25-1 and TRBJ2-3, with a tentative D call TRBD1 (5 bases). Trimming stripped 3 bases from V and 0 bases from J, with 19 bases between. Germline V gene data show CDR1 as MGHDK and CDR2 as SYGVNS. This CDR3 has 18 amino acids. CDR3 residues: CASSDLPRQKTSTDTQYF. The CDR3 nucleotides read TGTGCCAGCAGTGACCTTCCTCGACAGAAAACTAGCACAGATACGCAGTATTTT.

This clonotype was detected ten times or more. The chain links TRBV7-2 to TRBJ2-3; 13 positions agree with TRBD2. CDR1 is SGHTA and CDR2 is FQGNSA in the germline V gene. This CDR3 spans 16 amino acids. The ends lost 1 base at V and 5 bases at J; junction bases unmatched: 3. The CDR3 here is CASSLELAGGVDTQYF. CDR3 coding DNA: TGTGCCAGCAGCTTAGAACTAGCGGGGGGGGTAGATACGCAGTATTTT.

In this sample, this clonotype turned up a few times. This chain connects TRBV11-1 to TRBJ2-1; no firm D call. Trimming removed 5 bases from V and 6 bases from J, with 14 bases in between. The germline CDR1 and CDR2 sequences are SGHAT and FQDESV (reference sequence). The CDR3 spans 14 residues. This chain's CDR3 is CASSPRLHANEQFF. Here the CDR3 DNA reads TGTGCCAGCAGCCCCAGGCTGCACGCCAATGAGCAGTTCTTC.

The J gene is TRBJ2-5, the V gene TRBV29-1; 8 bases agree with TRBD1. J lost 6 bases, V lost 4 bases, and 7 bases had no gene match. CDR3 length equals 13 residues. Germline CDR1 reads SQVTM; CDR2 reads ANQGSEA. This chain's CDR3 is CSVADRASKTQYF. DNA for the CDR3: TGCAGCGTTGCGGACAGGGCGTCAAAGACCCAGTACTTC.

In this sample, this clonotype turned up a few times. The chain links TRBV4-1 to TRBJ2-2; 10 nucleotides match TRBD2. This CDR3 region has 17 residues. The V and J ends lost 3 bases and 2 bases, in that order; junction bases with no gene match: 6. Germline CDR1 MGHRA, CDR2 YSYEKL. The CDR3 bases are TGCGCCAGCAGCCACCCAGTAGCGGGAGGTAACACCGGGGAGCTGTTTTTT. Its translation: CASSHPVAGGNTGELFF.

In this sample, this clonotype turned up a few times. Here the CDR3 reads CAWSVWWEETQYF. Here the CDR3 DNA reads TGTGCCTGGAGTGTATGGTGGGAAGAGACCCAGTACTTC. The rearrangement uses TRBV30 and TRBJ2-5; unclear D gene. The CDR3 has 13 residues. Trimming took off 0 bases at V and 3 bases at J, with 8 bases between the two ends. Germline V lookup: CDR1 GTSNPN, CDR2 SVGIG (reference sequence).

The V gene is TRBV7-9, the J gene TRBJ2-7, with 7 positions matching TRBD2. The trim removed 1 base at V and 4 bases at J, leaving 7 bases unmatched. The CDR3 contains 15 residues. CDR1 SEHNR and CDR2 FQNEAQ come from the germline V gene (reference sequence). The CDR3 spells CASSLVLADKYEQYF. The CDR3 coding sequence is TGTGCCAGCAGCTTAGTTCTAGCGGACAAGTACGAGCAGTACTTC.

This clonotype has only a few counts. V is TRBV4-1 and J is TRBJ1-1; D is ambiguous. Trimming took 0 bases from V and 7 from J, leaving 12 bases between them. This CDR3 spans 14 amino acids. Germline CDR1 and CDR2: MGHRA and YSYEKL. CDR3 residues: CASSQDKASLEAFF. CDR3 coding DNA: TGCGCCAGCAGCCAAGATAAGGCCAGCCTTGAAGCTTTCTTT.

This clonotype showed up just a few times. The chain couples TRBV29-1 to TRBJ2-7, with 8 positions matching TRBD1. The junction had 10 bases not matched to a gene; V was cut back by 6 bases and J by 6 bases. CDR3 length: 13 residues. Per germline, CDR1 SQVTM and CDR2 ANQGSEA. CDR3 loop: CSVWTGRRSEQYF. CDR3 bases: TGCAGCGTCTGGACAGGGCGGAGATCCGAGCAGTACTTC.

This clonotype was recorded once. The V and J genes are TRBV18 and TRBJ1-4; possibly TRBD1 for D (5 bases). The CDR3 extends over 16 amino acids. V lost 0 bases, J lost 6 bases, and 14 bases lay in between. Germline V lookup: CDR1 KGHSH, CDR2 LQKENI. The CDR3 DNA sequence: TGTGCCAGCTCACCACCGCGGATGGGAGGGGATGAAAAACTGTTTTTT. Translated: CASSPPRMGGDEKLFF.